The 12 T cell receptor beta chains below were found in one sample sequenced in a study of OX40 agonist ivuxolimab in advanced cancers. Using immunoSEQ multiplex PCR, the repertoire was profiled, and TCRdb retains in-frame clones only, with some absent. The table includes over 85,000 clones, roughly nine tenths detected once. The sequencing used CD4+ or CD8+ T cells sorted from blood, collected in a trial of the OX40 agonist ivuxolimab. The source is an adult with an advanced solid tumor such as melanoma, head and neck, liver or kidney cancer.

The sample holds one count of this clone. This rearrangement joins TRBV19 to TRBJ2-1; 9 bases are a match to TRBD1. The V segment lost 8 bases and the J segment 8 bases; nucleotides outside the gene matches: 16. In germline, CDR1 is LNHDA, CDR2 SQIVND (reference sequence). This CDR3 contains 16 residues. The CDR3: CASRGWGQGREHEQFF. The DNA for the CDR3 is TGTGCCAGTCGTGGTTGGGGACAGGGTAGAGAACATGAGCAGTTCTTC.

Written as DNA, the CDR3 is TGTGCCTCGTCGATCGGGACAGCCTATGGCTACACCTTC. Protein sequence: CASSIGTAYGYTF. This sequence joins TRBV14 and TRBJ1-2, with 7 nucleotides matching TRBD1. V lost 11 bases, J lost 4 bases, and 10 bases stayed unmatched. CDR1 and CDR2 from the germline V gene are SGHDN and FVKESK. There are 13 residues in the CDR3.

The chain uses TRBV30 and TRBJ1-2; D possibly corresponds to TRBD1 (5 bases). Trimming removed 0 bases from V and 4 bases from J, with 15 bases in between. CDR3 size: 15 residues. Germline CDR1 and CDR2: GTSNPN and SVGIG (reference sequence). Written as DNA, the CDR3 is TGTGCCTGGAGTGTATTGGGGACTGGTTCCTATGGCTACACCTTC. Translating gives CAWSVLGTGSYGYTF.

The V gene is TRBV7-2, the J gene TRBJ2-2; 7 nucleotides agree with TRBD1. The CDR3 contains 15 residues. J was trimmed by 3 bases and V by 5 bases; bases with no gene match: 6. The V gene's germline CDR1 is SGHTA and CDR2 FQGNSA. CDR3: CASSPQTGHTGELFF. Written as DNA, the CDR3 is TGTGCCAGCAGCCCACAGACAGGGCACACCGGGGAGCTGTTTTTT.

The V gene is TRBV5-1, the J gene TRBJ1-4; 7 bases map to TRBD1. Looked up from germline, CDR1 is SGHRS and CDR2 is YFSETQ. With V trimmed by 4 bases and J by 0 bases, 6 bases remained unmatched. CDR3 length: 16 amino acids. CDR3 region: CASSRGQAPTNEKLFF. The DNA for the CDR3 is TGCGCCAGCAGCAGAGGACAGGCGCCAACTAATGAAAAACTGTTTTTT.

For the CDR3, the DNA is TGTGCCAGTAGTACAGGGTCCGGGTTGGGCACTGAAGCTTTCTTT. Encoded protein: CASSTGSGLGTEAFF. This chain joins TRBV19 and TRBJ1-1; D is perhaps TRBD1 (5 bases). The CDR3 is 15 residues long. In germline, CDR1 is LNHDA, CDR2 SQIVND (reference sequence). V was shortened by 4 bases and J by 4 bases, with 16 bases between the two germline ends. The variable domain in full, with the rest retrieved from reference TRBV19 and TRBJ1-1, is DGGITQSPKYLFRKEGQNVTLSCEQNLNHDAMYWYRQDPGQGLRLIYYSQIVNDFQKGDIAEGYSVSREKKESFPLTVTSAQKNPTAFYLCASSTGSGLGTEAFFGQGTRLTVV.

The chain couples TRBV23-1 to TRBJ1-1; no clear D. TRBV23-1 is flagged as an ORF with uncertain function. This CDR3 is 12 amino acids long. V was clipped by 2 bases and J by 5 bases, with 6 bases between them. CDR3: CASSQIGTEAFF. CDR3 sequence (DNA): TGCGCCAGCAGTCAAATTGGAACTGAAGCTTTCTTT.

This clone was picked up one time. The CDR3 loop reads CASSSGTTSTDTQYF. Here the CDR3 DNA reads TGTGCCAGCAGTTCCGGGACGACTAGCACAGATACGCAGTATTTT. This chain joins TRBV6-5 and TRBJ2-3, with D perhaps given as TRBD1 or TRBD2 (5 bases each). The germline CDR1 and CDR2 sequences are MNHEY and SVGAGI. The V end lost 4 bases, the J end lost 0 bases, and 11 bases lay between the germline ends. The length of the CDR3 is 15 residues.

This clone was picked up a small number of times. The rearrangement joins TRBV10-1 to TRBJ1-1, with 8 bases aligning to TRBD1. The V and J ends lost 8 bases and 11 bases, in that order; junction bases with no gene match: 10. The CDR3 sequence is 12 residues long. Germline V lookup: CDR1 WNHNN, CDR2 SYGVQD (reference sequence). The CDR3 reads CASYGQGGRAFF. The CDR3 coding sequence is TGCGCCAGCTACGGACAGGGCGGTCGGGCTTTCTTT.

This rearrangement joins TRBV27 to TRBJ1-2; TRBD1 is a possible D gene (6 bases). V lost 6 bases to trimming and J lost 4 bases, with 21 bases between them. Germline V gene lookup returns CDR1 MNHEY and CDR2 SMNVEV (reference sequence). The CDR3 extends over 16 amino acids. CDR3 sequence reads: CASSGDQGPLTYGYTF. CDR3 coding DNA: TGTGCCAGCAGCGGAGATCAGGGGCCTCTCACCTATGGCTACACCTTC.

Here the CDR3 reads CASSLTRQGNTEAFF. The CDR3 region has the DNA TGTGCCAGCAGCTTAACGCGTCAGGGGAACACTGAAGCTTTCTTT. The rearrangement links TRBV11-2 to TRBJ1-1, with a tentative D call TRBD1 (5 bases). The CDR3 runs 15 residues. Germline lookup yields CDR1 SGHAT and CDR2 FQNNGV. V lost 2 bases, J lost 1 base, and 11 bases lay in between.

This clone has a handful of counts. CDR3 DNA sequence: TGTGCCAGCAGCTTAGCCGGCCTGGGCCTACTAGCCAAAAACATTCAGTACTTC. Its protein product is CASSLAGLGLLAKNIQYF. The chain joins TRBV7-2 to TRBJ2-4, with D hard to call. The CDR3 covers 18 residues. From germline, CDR1 is SGHTA and CDR2 FQGNSA. V was trimmed by 0 bases and J by 0 bases, leaving 15 bases between them.